What follows is one T cell receptor beta chain and its context. Repertoires were generated with immunoSEQ multiplex PCR, while TCRdb's copy carries only in-frame clones and drops some. Seen here are some 50,000 clones, around four fifths observed once, and the top ten hold more than 0.95%. The data were taken from a study of memory CD4+ T cells and cytomegalovirus serostatus. As for the study in general: This sample comes from healthy Belgian adults, several CMV seropositive, roughly 22 seronegative.

Single viable CD3+CD4+CD8-CD45RO+ cells were sorted as the memory CD4+ T cells. Serum IgG to CMV pp150, pp28, p38 and p52 defined serostatus. The sample comprised memory CD4+ T cells from blood. This clonotype was sampled from an adult in good health and CMV-seropositive.

This CDR3 is CASSKGNRQETQYF. CDR3 bases: TGTGCCAGCAGCAAAGGGAACAGACAAGAGACCCAGTACTTC. The chain uses TRBV5-4 and TRBJ2-5; D uncertain. From germline, CDR1 is SGHNT and CDR2 YYREEE (reference sequence). The CDR3 sequence is 14 residues long. Deletions cut 4 bases from V and 2 bases from J, with 12 bases between. Full variable domain (missing parts from reference TRBV5-4 and TRBJ2-5): ETGVTQSPTHLIKTRGQQVTLRCSSQSGHNTVSWYQQALGQGPQFIFQYYREEENGRGNFPPRFSGLQFPNYSSELNVNALELDDSALYLCASSKGNRQETQYFGPGTRLLVL.